One and the same sample provided the 18 T cell receptor beta chains below, sequenced in a study of blood T cell repertoires in COVID-19. Measured with immunoSEQ multiplex PCR; TCRdb has only the in-frame clones, and not every one. This table holds 310,000 or so clones, 86% found once. The specimen was peripheral blood. The source is a woman aged 45-59 years with acute or convalescent COVID-19.

The chain couples TRBV5-4 to TRBJ1-2, with a possible D match to TRBD1 (5 bases). Germline CDR1 SGHNT, CDR2 YYREEE (reference sequence). The germline V and J ends were trimmed by 0 bases and 1 base, with 13 bases remaining between them. The length of the CDR3 is 16 residues. CDR3 sequence reads: CASSLARQRLNYGYTF. The CDR3 DNA reads as TGTGCCAGCAGCTTGGCCAGACAGAGACTTAACTATGGCTACACCTTC. The variable domain in full, with the rest retrieved from reference TRBV5-4 and TRBJ1-2, is ETGVTQSPTHLIKTRGQQVTLRCSSQSGHNTVSWYQQALGQGPQFIFQYYREEENGRGNFPPRFSGLQFPNYSSELNVNALELDDSALYLCASSLARQRLNYGYTFGSGTRLTVV.

The chain is built from TRBV11-2 and TRBJ2-7, with D perhaps TRBD2 (6 bases). Germline values: CDR1 SGHAT, CDR2 FQNNGV. This CDR3 is built from 13 residues. Trimming pared 11 bases from V and 3 bases from J, leaving 17 bases between. The DNA of the CDR3 is TGTGCCGGTCCTGGGACTGAGAACTACGAGCAGTACTTC. Translating gives CAGPGTENYEQYF.

The chain is built from TRBV6-2 or TRBV6-3 and TRBJ1-2; tentatively, D is TRBD1 (6 bases). CDR3 size: 14 residues. V was trimmed by 2 bases and J by 5 bases, leaving 12 bases between them. CDR1 and CDR2 (germline): MNHEY, SVGEGT. DNA of the CDR3: TGTGCCAGCAGTTACCTCCAGGGGACGTATGGCTACACCTTC. Protein: CASSYLQGTYGYTF.

This clone has a single count. This rearrangement joins TRBV6-6 to TRBJ2-1, with D possibly matching TRBD2 (5 bases). Deletions cut 6 bases from V and 4 bases from J, with 16 bases between. The CDR3 runs 15 residues. CDR1 and CDR2 (germline): MNHNY, SVGAGI (reference sequence). The CDR3 DNA reads as TGTGCCAGCAGAACCCGTCGGGGTAGGTACAATGAGCAGTTCTTC. Protein product: CASRTRRGRYNEQFF.

The chain recombines TRBV28 with TRBJ1-3; 8 nucleotides agree with TRBD1. V lost 2 bases and J lost 4; bases outside the gene matches: 4. The CDR3 loop spans 15 amino acids. The germline V gene has CDR1 MDHEN and CDR2 SYDVKM. The CDR3 loop reads CASSLPRGQGNTIYF. In DNA, the CDR3 is TGTGCCAGCAGTTTACCCAGGGGGCAGGGAAACACCATATATTTT.

The chain links TRBV6-2 or TRBV6-3 to TRBJ2-5; D not certain. V was cut by 4 bases and J by 5 bases, with 14 bases left in between. Germline V gene data show CDR1 as MNHEY and CDR2 as SVGEGT. The CDR3 length is 14 residues. This CDR3 reads CASSFMRPRETQYF. CDR3 nucleotide sequence: TGTGCCAGCAGTTTCATGAGACCGCGGGAGACCCAGTACTTC.

The chain combines TRBV29-1 with TRBJ2-3; D perhaps matches TRBD2 (6 bases). The V end lost 3 bases, the J end lost 6 bases, and 16 bases lay between the germline ends. CDR3 size: 14 residues. CDR1 is SQVTM and CDR2 is ANQGSEA in the germline V gene. In nucleotides, the CDR3 is TGCAGCGTTGAGCAGCGGGTGGGACCGGATACGCAGTATTTT. Translation gives CSVEQRVGPDTQYF.

V usage is TRBV5-1 and J usage is TRBJ2-7; D is uncertain. This CDR3 has 12 amino acids. Germline values: CDR1 SGHRS, CDR2 YFSETQ. Trimming removed 0 bases at V and 5 bases at J, with 6 bases between. CDR3 protein: CASSLEANEQYF. As DNA, the CDR3 is TGCGCCAGCAGCTTGGAAGCGAACGAGCAGTACTTC.

V is TRBV7-9 and J is TRBJ2-1, with 8 bases aligning to TRBD2. This CDR3 region has 17 residues. From germline, CDR1 is SEHNR and CDR2 FQNEAQ (reference sequence). V dropped 1 base and J dropped 2; count of bases not matched to a gene: 7. The CDR3: CASSLDSGGPPYNEQFF. The CDR3, as DNA: TGTGCCAGCAGCTTAGATTCGGGAGGGCCCCCCTACAATGAGCAGTTCTTC.

In this sample, this clone turned up a few times. The chain couples TRBV5-1 to TRBJ1-2; no definite D call. Germline CDR1 reads SGHRS; CDR2 reads YFSETQ. This CDR3 comprises 11 residues. V dropped 4 bases and J dropped 9 bases, with 10 bases sitting between them. The CDR3 region is CASSMGGSYTF. CDR3 DNA: TGCGCCAGCAGCATGGGAGGGAGCTACACCTTC.

J is TRBJ2-3 and V is TRBV10-3; 9 bases fit TRBD1. Germline V lookup: CDR1 ENHRY, CDR2 SYGVKD. The CDR3 covers 16 residues. Trimming took 7 bases from V and 2 from J; bases not matched to a gene: 10. This chain's CDR3 is CAIKGTGTLFTDTQYF. CDR3 sequence (DNA): TGTGCCATCAAGGGGACAGGGACTTTATTCACAGATACGCAGTATTTT.

The chain is built from TRBV28 and TRBJ2-3; TRBD2 might be the D (6 bases). Germline CDR1 MDHEN, CDR2 SYDVKM. Trimming took off 3 bases at V and 6 bases at J, with 16 bases between the two ends. The CDR3 contains 15 residues. CDR3 nucleotide sequence: TGTGCCAGCAGTTTGGTTCGGAGGGTAGTGGATACGCAGTATTTT. This translates into CASSLVRRVVDTQYF.

The chain combines TRBV6-2 or TRBV6-3 with TRBJ1-6; 7 bases align to TRBD1. There are 14 residues in the CDR3. Germline values: CDR1 MNHEY, CDR2 SVGEGT. J gave up 5 bases and V 5 bases, and 3 bases lay outside the gene matches. CDR3: CASSPGQDNSPLHF. The DNA of the CDR3 is TGTGCCAGCAGTCCCGGACAGGATAATTCACCCCTCCACTTT.

The V and J genes are TRBV27 and TRBJ1-6, with TRBD1 identical over 11 bases. CDR1 MNHEY and CDR2 SMNVEV come from the germline V gene (reference sequence). The CDR3 loop spans 16 amino acids. After removal of 4 bases from V and 6 bases from J, the junction contained 5 bases not matched to a gene. CDR3 DNA: TGTGCCAGCAGTTCAATGGACAGGGGGCGTAATTCACCCCTCCACTTT. It is translated as CASSSMDRGRNSPLHF.

J is TRBJ2-3 and V is TRBV7-8; perhaps TRBD2 as D (6 bases). The CDR3 has 17 amino acids. Germline-derived CDR1 and CDR2 are SGHVS and FQNEAQ. V dropped 1 base and J dropped 2 bases, with 16 bases sitting between them. The CDR3 DNA follows: TGTGCCAGCAGCTTAGGCGGGGCCAGCGGGCACACAGATACGCAGTATTTT. Protein product: CASSLGGASGHTDTQYF. Supplemented by reference TRBV7-8 and TRBJ2-3, the full variable domain reads GAGVSQSPRYKVAKRGQDVALRCDPISGHVSLFWYQQALGQGPEFLTYFQNEAQLDKSGLPSDRFFAERPEGSVSTLKIQRTQQEDSAVYLCASSLGGASGHTDTQYFGPGTRLTVL.

This chain connects TRBV7-3 to TRBJ2-1; no definite D call. The CDR3 contains 13 residues. Looked up from germline, CDR1 is SGHTA and CDR2 is FQGTGA. Trimming pared 5 bases from V and 5 bases from J, leaving 10 bases between. CDR3 in amino acids: CASSPTSNNEQFF. CDR3 nucleotides: TGTGCCAGCAGCCCGACAAGTAACAATGAGCAGTTCTTC.

The chain couples TRBV2 to TRBJ2-7; perhaps TRBD2 as D (6 bases). Trimming shortened V by 0 bases and J by 7 bases, and 13 bases separated the two germline ends. Germline-derived CDR1 and CDR2 are SNHLY and FYNNEI. The CDR3 is made up of 14 amino acids. The CDR3 region is CASSEAGGVKEQYF. The CDR3 DNA sequence: TGTGCCAGCAGTGAAGCGGGAGGAGTGAAAGAGCAGTACTTC.

This rearrangement joins TRBV30 to TRBJ2-4; D gene uncertain. V lost 2 bases and J lost 2, with 10 bases in between. The CDR3 has 14 amino acids. Germline V CDR1 and CDR2: GTSNPN, SVGIG (reference sequence). The CDR3 sequence: CAWSWNRPKNIQYF. Here the CDR3 DNA reads TGTGCCTGGAGTTGGAACAGACCCAAAAACATTCAGTACTTC.